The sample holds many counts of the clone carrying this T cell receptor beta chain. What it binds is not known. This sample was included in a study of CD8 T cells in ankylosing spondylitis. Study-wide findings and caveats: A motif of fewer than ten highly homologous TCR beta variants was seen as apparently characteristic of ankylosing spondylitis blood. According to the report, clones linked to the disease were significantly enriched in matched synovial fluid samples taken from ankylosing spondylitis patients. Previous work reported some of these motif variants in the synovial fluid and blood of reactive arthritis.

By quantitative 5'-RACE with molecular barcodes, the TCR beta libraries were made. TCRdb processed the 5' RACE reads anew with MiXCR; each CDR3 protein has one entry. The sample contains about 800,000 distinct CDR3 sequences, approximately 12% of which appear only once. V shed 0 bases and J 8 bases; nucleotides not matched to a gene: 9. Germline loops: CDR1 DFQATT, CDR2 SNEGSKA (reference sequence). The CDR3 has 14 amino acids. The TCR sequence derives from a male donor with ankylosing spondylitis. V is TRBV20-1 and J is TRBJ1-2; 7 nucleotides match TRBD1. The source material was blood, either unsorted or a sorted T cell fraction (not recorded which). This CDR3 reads CSARDNRGSGGYTF. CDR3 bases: TGCAGTGCTAGAGATAACAGGGGAAGTGGCGGCTACACCTTC.